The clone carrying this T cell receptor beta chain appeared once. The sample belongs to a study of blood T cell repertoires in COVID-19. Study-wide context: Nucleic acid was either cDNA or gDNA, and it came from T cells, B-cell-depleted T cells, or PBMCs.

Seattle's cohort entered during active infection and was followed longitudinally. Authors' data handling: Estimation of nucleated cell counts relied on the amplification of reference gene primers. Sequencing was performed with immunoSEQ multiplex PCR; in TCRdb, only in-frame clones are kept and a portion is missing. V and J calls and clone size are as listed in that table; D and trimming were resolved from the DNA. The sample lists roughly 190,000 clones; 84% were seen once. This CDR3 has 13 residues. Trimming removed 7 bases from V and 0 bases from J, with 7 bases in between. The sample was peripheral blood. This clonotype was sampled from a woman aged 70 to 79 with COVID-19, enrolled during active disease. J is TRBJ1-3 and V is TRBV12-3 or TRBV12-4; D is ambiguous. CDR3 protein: CASTLNSGNTIYF. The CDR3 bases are TGTGCCAGCACCCTAAACTCTGGAAACACCATATATTTT.